The present entry profiles one T cell receptor (beta chain) with its context. There are 13 residues in the CDR3. The V gene's germline CDR1 is SGHRS and CDR2 YFSETQ. The V gene lost 2 bases and the J gene lost 8 bases, with 11 bases spanning the gap. This entry belongs to a study of cytomegalovirus exposure and HLA in healthy donors. At sampling all donors were nominally healthy, likely with unrecorded immune exposures. The PCR made use of 60 Vbeta and 13 Jbeta primers. TCRdb's copy holds only in-frame clones and misses some; the assay was immunoSEQ multiplex PCR. The sample includes 90,000 or so clones, 80% of them seen just once.

Sequenced input: PBMCs. The J gene is TRBJ2-4, the V gene TRBV5-1; TRBD1 might be the D (7 bases). The TCR was taken from a woman aged 45 to 65 in good health and CMV-seropositive. CDR3 sequence: CASSLVRGDIQYF. In nucleotides, the CDR3 is TGCGCCAGCAGCTTAGTCAGGGGGGACATTCAGTACTTC.